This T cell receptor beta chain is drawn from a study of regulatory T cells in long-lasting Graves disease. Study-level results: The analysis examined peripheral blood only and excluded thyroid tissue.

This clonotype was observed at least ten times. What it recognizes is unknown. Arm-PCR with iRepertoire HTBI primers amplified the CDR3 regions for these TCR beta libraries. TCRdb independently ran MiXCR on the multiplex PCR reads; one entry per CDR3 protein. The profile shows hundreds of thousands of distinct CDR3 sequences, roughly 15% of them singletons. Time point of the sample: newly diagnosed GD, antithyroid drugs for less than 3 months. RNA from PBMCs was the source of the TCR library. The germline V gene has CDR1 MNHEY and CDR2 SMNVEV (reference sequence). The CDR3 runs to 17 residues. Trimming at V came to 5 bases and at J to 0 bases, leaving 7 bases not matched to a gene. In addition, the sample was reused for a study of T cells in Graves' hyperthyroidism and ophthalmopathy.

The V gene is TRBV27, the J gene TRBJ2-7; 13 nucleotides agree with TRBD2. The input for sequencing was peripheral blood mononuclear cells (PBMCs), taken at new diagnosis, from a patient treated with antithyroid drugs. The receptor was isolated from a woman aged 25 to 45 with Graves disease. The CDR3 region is CASSPRGLAGNSYEQYF. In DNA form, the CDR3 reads TGTGCCAGCAGTCCCCGGGGACTAGCGGGAAACTCCTACGAGCAGTACTTC.